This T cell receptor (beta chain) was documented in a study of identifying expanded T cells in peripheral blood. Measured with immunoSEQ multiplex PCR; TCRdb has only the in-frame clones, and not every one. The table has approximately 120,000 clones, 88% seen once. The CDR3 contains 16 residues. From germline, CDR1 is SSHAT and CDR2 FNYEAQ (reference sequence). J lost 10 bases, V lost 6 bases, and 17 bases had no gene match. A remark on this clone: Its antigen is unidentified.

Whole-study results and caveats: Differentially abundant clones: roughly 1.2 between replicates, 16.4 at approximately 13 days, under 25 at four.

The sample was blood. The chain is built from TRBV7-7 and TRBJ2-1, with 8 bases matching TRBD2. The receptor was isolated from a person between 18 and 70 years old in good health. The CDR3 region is CASSPSFSGGLNEQFF. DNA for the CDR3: TGTGCCAGCAGTCCTAGTTTTTCGGGGGGGCTTAACGAGCAGTTCTTC.